These 26 T cell receptor beta chains were all obtained from the same sample, sequenced in a study of blood T cell repertoires in COVID-19. TCRdb's table, derived via immunoSEQ multiplex PCR, lists solely in-frame clones and lacks some. The sample has about 200,000 clones, roughly 89% seen once. Sequencing was performed on peripheral blood. Source of these receptors: a man between 60 and 75 years old who had recovered from COVID-19.

The chain combines TRBV7-3 with TRBJ2-1; D is uncertain. V gave up 0 bases and J gave up 8 bases, with 8 bases separating them. The CDR3 has 13 residues. Germline V gene lookup returns CDR1 SGHTA and CDR2 FQGTGA. The CDR3 nucleotides are TGTGCCAGCAGCTTAACCCTAACGGATGAGCAGTTCTTC. Translated: CASSLTLTDEQFF.

The V and J genes are TRBV23-1 and TRBJ2-7; 9 positions match TRBD1. TRBV23-1 is an ORF for which the function is uncertain. Trimming removed 2 bases from V and 1 base from J; junction bases left unmatched: 3. CDR3 length: 15 amino acids. The CDR3 DNA sequence: TGCGCCAGCAGTCAACCGGGACAGGGATCCTACGAGCAGTACTTC. Residues: CASSQPGQGSYEQYF.

This clone appeared once. V usage is TRBV5-1 and J usage is TRBJ1-4, with D possibly matching TRBD1 (6 bases). V was pared by 1 base and J by 4 bases, with 11 bases between. In germline, CDR1 is SGHRS, CDR2 YFSETQ. This CDR3 is built from 15 residues. DNA for the CDR3: TGCGCCAGCAGCTTGTGGCAGGGGAGTAATGAAAAACTGTTTTTT. Its translation is CASSLWQGSNEKLFF.

The chain combines TRBV3-1 (or the pseudogene TRBV3-2) with TRBJ2-7, with 8 positions matching TRBD2. The CDR3 covers 16 residues. Germline V CDR1 and CDR2: LGHDT, YNNKEL (reference sequence). With 0 bases clipped from V and 0 bases from J, the junction kept 4 bases outside the gene matches. The CDR3 sequence: CASSQEITSGSYEQYF. CDR3 bases: TGTGCCAGCAGCCAAGAAATAACTAGCGGCTCCTACGAGCAGTACTTC.

The chain couples TRBV15 to TRBJ2-5; TRBD1 is a possible D gene (6 bases). Germline V CDR1 and CDR2: LNHNV, YYDKDF (reference sequence). The ends were cut back, 8 bases at V and 5 bases at J, with 15 bases in the middle. The CDR3 has 13 residues. CDR3 residues: CATWEWGLETQYF. The CDR3 region has the DNA TGTGCCACCTGGGAATGGGGGCTGGAGACCCAGTACTTC.

The gene calls are TRBV7-9 and TRBJ2-7; perhaps TRBD2 as D (5 bases). The CDR3 runs 14 residues. CDR1 and CDR2 (germline): SEHNR, FQNEAQ (reference sequence). V was cut by 3 bases and J by 0 bases, with 9 bases left in between. This chain's CDR3 is CASSFRESSYEQYF. DNA for the CDR3: TGTGCCAGCAGCTTTAGGGAGAGCTCCTACGAGCAGTACTTC. Using reference TRBV7-9 and TRBJ2-7 for the parts outside the CDR3, the full variable domain is DTGVSQNPRHKITKRGQNVTFRCDPISEHNRLYWYRQTLGQGPEFLTYFQNEAQLEKSRLLSDRFSAERPKGSFSTLEIQRTEQGDSAMYLCASSFRESSYEQYFGPGTRLTVT.

The rearrangement links TRBV27 to TRBJ2-6; tentatively, D is TRBD1 (5 bases). V lost 6 bases and J 0 bases, leaving 9 bases between the germline ends. Germline V gene lookup returns CDR1 MNHEY and CDR2 SMNVEV (reference sequence). The CDR3 has 15 amino acids. The CDR3 sequence: CASRRDSSGANVLTF. In nucleotides, the CDR3 is TGTGCCAGCAGAAGAGACAGCTCTGGGGCCAACGTCCTGACTTTC. Full variable domain (rest looked up from reference TRBV27 and TRBJ2-6): EAQVTQNPRYLITVTGKKLTVTCSQNMNHEYMSWYRQDPGLGLRQIYYSMNVEVTDKGDVPEGYKVSRKEKRNFPLILESPSPNQTSLYFCASRRDSSGANVLTFGAGSRLTVL.

The chain carries TRBV19 and TRBJ1-1; D gene uncertain. From germline, CDR1 is LNHDA and CDR2 SQIVND (reference sequence). The CDR3 runs to 14 residues. Trimming removed 5 bases from V and 0 bases from J, with 10 bases in between. This CDR3 is CASSPPTLNTEAFF. CDR3 DNA: TGTGCCAGTAGTCCACCGACACTGAACACTGAAGCTTTCTTT.

This chain uses TRBV9 with TRBJ2-7, with TRBD2 matching over 14 bases. V shed 6 bases, J shed 2 bases, and the junction held 7 bases outside the gene matches. The CDR3 runs to 16 residues. The germline gives CDR1 SGDLS, CDR2 YYNGEE. The CDR3 DNA sequence: TGTGCCAGCACCGCTGGGACTAGCGGGAGAGCCTACGAGCAGTACTTC. It specifies CASTAGTSGRAYEQYF.

The V gene is TRBV6-5, the J gene TRBJ2-7; the match to TRBD2 covers 8 bases. Germline CDR1 and CDR2: MNHEY and SVGAGI. This CDR3 is 14 amino acids long. Trimming took 5 bases from V and 6 from J; bases not matched to a gene: 9. The CDR3 nucleotides read TGTGCCAGCAGTCGTACCGGGAGGGGGATCGAGCAGTACTTC. It encodes CASSRTGRGIEQYF.

This chain links TRBV19 with TRBJ1-5; D uncertain. Trimming removed 6 bases from V and 2 bases from J, with 11 bases in between. The germline V gene encodes CDR1 LNHDA and CDR2 SQIVND (reference sequence). The CDR3 is 14 residues long. The chain's CDR3 is CASRQTSGNQPQHF. The CDR3 bases are TGTGCCAGTAGACAGACGTCCGGCAATCAGCCCCAGCATTTT.

The V and J genes are TRBV7-6 and TRBJ2-3; 7 positions agree with TRBD2. The ends lost 0 bases at V and 5 bases at J; junction bases unmatched: 8. This CDR3 contains 16 residues. From germline, CDR1 is SGHVS and CDR2 FNYEAQ. CDR3 protein: CASSLALAAMGDTQYF. Here the CDR3 DNA reads TGTGCCAGCAGCTTAGCCCTAGCGGCCATGGGAGATACGCAGTATTTT.

V is TRBV10-2 and J is TRBJ1-5; the match to TRBD1 covers 7 bases. Trimming removed 6 bases from V and 5 bases from J; junction bases left unmatched: 4. The CDR3 covers 13 residues. Germline values: CDR1 WSHSY, CDR2 SAAADI. The CDR3 DNA is TGCGCCAGCAGGGACAGGAGGGATCAGCCCCAGCATTTT. Protein sequence: CASRDRRDQPQHF.

The J gene is TRBJ2-3, the V gene TRBV5-1; 7 nucleotides agree with TRBD1. Trimming at V came to 1 base and at J to 2 bases, leaving 4 bases not matched to a gene. The CDR3 runs 15 residues. CDR1 is SGHRS and CDR2 is YFSETQ in the germline V gene. CDR3 sequence reads: CASSLRQGFTDTQYF. The CDR3 nucleotides read TGCGCCAGCAGCTTGAGACAGGGTTTCACAGATACGCAGTATTTT.

This chain links TRBV5-1 with TRBJ1-2; D gene ambiguous. Germline V gene lookup returns CDR1 SGHRS and CDR2 YFSETQ. This CDR3 has 15 amino acids. Trimming removed 4 bases from V and 1 base from J, with 14 bases in between. CDR3 protein: CASSPSLGNNYGYTF. The CDR3 DNA follows: TGCGCCAGCAGCCCTTCACTCGGGAATAACTATGGCTACACCTTC.

The genes are TRBV27 and TRBJ2-1; D is undetermined. With 2 bases removed from V and 0 bases from J, the gap between germline ends came to 5 bases. The germline CDR1 and CDR2 sequences are MNHEY and SMNVEV (reference sequence). The length of the CDR3 is 14 residues. The CDR3 coding sequence is TGTGCCAGCAGTTTAAGGAGCTCCTACAATGAGCAGTTCTTC. Translated: CASSLRSSYNEQFF.

The chain combines TRBV18 with TRBJ1-2; D unresolved. Trimming removed 1 base at V and 9 bases at J, with 18 bases between. The CDR3 consists of 15 residues. Per the germline V gene, CDR1 is KGHSH and CDR2 is LQKENI. CDR3 sequence reads: CASSPLGKEVASYTF. The DNA for the CDR3 is TGTGCCAGCTCACCACTAGGGAAGGAGGTAGCTAGCTACACCTTC.

The V and J genes are TRBV4-1 and TRBJ1-4; D might be TRBD1 (5 bases). Germline V CDR1 and CDR2: MGHRA, YSYEKL. The CDR3 extends over 14 amino acids. Trimming removed 1 base from V and 10 bases from J, with 13 bases in between. The CDR3 DNA reads TGCGCCAGCAGCCAAGTTGGGGCCGGACCAAAACTGTTTTTT. As protein: CASSQVGAGPKLFF.

This rearrangement joins TRBV28 to TRBJ1-1, with D unclear. CDR3 length: 15 residues. V was pared by 3 bases and J by 4 bases, with 15 bases between. Germline CDR1 reads MDHEN; CDR2 reads SYDVKM. The CDR3 nucleotides are TGTGCCAGCAGTTTTGCCCACGCTGGAGGCACTGAAGCTTTCTTT. Amino acids: CASSFAHAGGTEAFF. The variable domain in full, with the rest retrieved from reference TRBV28 and TRBJ1-1, is DVKVTQSSRYLVKRTGEKVFLECVQDMDHENMFWYRQDPGLGLRLIYFSYDVKMKEKGDIPEGYSVSREKKERFSLILESASTNQTSMYLCASSFAHAGGTEAFFGQGTRLTVV.

This chain links TRBV6-5 with TRBJ1-2; the match to TRBD1 covers 11 bases. This CDR3 contains 15 residues. CDR1 is MNHEY, CDR2 SVGAGI, per germline. V dropped 6 bases and J dropped 4; count of bases not matched to a gene: 7. CDR3 amino acids: CASSHGGTGGYGYTF. DNA of the CDR3: TGTGCCAGCAGCCATGGGGGGACAGGGGGCTATGGCTACACCTTC.

J is TRBJ2-5 and V is TRBV28, with 9 bases identical to TRBD2. The junction had 11 bases not matched to a gene; V was cut back by 1 base and J by 2 bases. The CDR3 loop spans 18 amino acids. CDR1 and CDR2 from the germline V gene are MDHEN and SYDVKM. The CDR3 sequence is CASSLYGAGGPPQETQYF. In nucleotides, the CDR3 is TGTGCCAGCAGTTTATATGGGGCGGGAGGGCCTCCTCAAGAGACCCAGTACTTC.

V usage is TRBV29-1 and J usage is TRBJ2-2, with 12 bases identical to TRBD2. Trimming removed 4 bases from V and 4 bases from J; junction bases left unmatched: 7. CDR3 length: 16 amino acids. Per germline, CDR1 SQVTM and CDR2 ANQGSEA. Here the CDR3 reads CSVGTSGKVGTGELFF. The DNA of the CDR3 is TGCAGCGTTGGGACTAGCGGGAAAGTGGGCACCGGGGAGCTGTTTTTT.

The chain is built from TRBV5-1 and TRBJ1-3; 10 bases agree with TRBD1. Germline V lookup: CDR1 SGHRS, CDR2 YFSETQ. Trimming removed 3 bases from V and 7 bases from J; junction bases left unmatched: 4. The CDR3 contains 14 residues. CDR3 in DNA: TGCGCCAGCAGCTCGGGACAGGGGTGGAACACCATATATTTT. Encoded protein: CASSSGQGWNTIYF. The full variable domain, completed using reference TRBV5-1 and TRBJ1-3, is KAGVTQTPRYLIKTRGQQVTLSCSPISGHRSVSWYQQTPGQGLQFLFEYFSETQRNKGNFPGRFSGRQFSNSRSEMNVSTLELGDSALYLCASSSGQGWNTIYFGEGSWLTVV.

The chain recombines TRBV3-1 (or the pseudogene TRBV3-2) with TRBJ2-3, with a possible D match to TRBD2 (5 bases). V dropped 5 bases and J dropped 3 bases, with 15 bases sitting between them. The CDR3 spans 15 residues. The V gene's germline CDR1 is LGHDT and CDR2 YNNKEL (reference sequence). In DNA form, the CDR3 reads TGTGCCAGCAGCATCTACCTCGGGGAAACAGATACGCAGTATTTT. It codes for CASSIYLGETDTQYF.

V and J are TRBV5-1 and TRBJ1-5; TRBD1 agrees at 10 bases. J lost 7 bases, V lost 3 bases, and 4 bases had no gene match. Germline values: CDR1 SGHRS, CDR2 YFSETQ. CDR3 length equals 14 residues. CDR3 nucleotides: TGCGCCAGCAGCTCTGGGACAGGGGAGCAGCCCCAGCATTTT. It yields the protein CASSSGTGEQPQHF. The variable domain in full, with the rest retrieved from reference TRBV5-1 and TRBJ1-5, is KAGVTQTPRYLIKTRGQQVTLSCSPISGHRSVSWYQQTPGQGLQFLFEYFSETQRNKGNFPGRFSGRQFSNSRSEMNVSTLELGDSALYLCASSSGTGEQPQHFGDGTRLSIL.

As DNA, the CDR3 is TGTGCCAGCAGGTATCAGTACTCTGGGGCCAACGTCCTGACTTTC. Translated, it gives CASRYQYSGANVLTF. This chain uses TRBV28 with TRBJ2-6, with D uncertain. Trimming removed 6 bases at V and 0 bases at J, with 9 bases between. The germline V gene encodes CDR1 MDHEN and CDR2 SYDVKM. CDR3 size: 15 residues. The full variable domain, rest sourced from reference TRBV28 and TRBJ2-6, is DVKVTQSSRYLVKRTGEKVFLECVQDMDHENMFWYRQDPGLGLRLIYFSYDVKMKEKGDIPEGYSVSREKKERFSLILESASTNQTSMYLCASRYQYSGANVLTFGAGSRLTVL.